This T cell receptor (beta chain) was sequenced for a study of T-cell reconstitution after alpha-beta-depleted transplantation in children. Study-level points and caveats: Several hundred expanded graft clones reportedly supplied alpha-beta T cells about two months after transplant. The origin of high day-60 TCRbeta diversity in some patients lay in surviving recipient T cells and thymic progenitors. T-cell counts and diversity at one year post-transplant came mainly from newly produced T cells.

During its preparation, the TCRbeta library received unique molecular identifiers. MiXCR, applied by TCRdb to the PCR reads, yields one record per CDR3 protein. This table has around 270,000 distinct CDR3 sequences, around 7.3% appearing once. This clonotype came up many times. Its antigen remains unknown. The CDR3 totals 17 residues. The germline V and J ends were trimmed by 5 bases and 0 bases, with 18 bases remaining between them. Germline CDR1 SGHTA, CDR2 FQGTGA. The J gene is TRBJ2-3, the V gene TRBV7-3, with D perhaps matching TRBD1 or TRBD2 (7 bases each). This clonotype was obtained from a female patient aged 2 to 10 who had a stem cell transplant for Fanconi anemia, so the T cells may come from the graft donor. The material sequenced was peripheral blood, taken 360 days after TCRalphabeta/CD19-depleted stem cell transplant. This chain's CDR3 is CASSPKGRGPSTDTQYF. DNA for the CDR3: TGTGCCAGCAGCCCAAAGGGGAGGGGGCCTAGCACAGATACGCAGTATTTT.